This T cell receptor (beta chain) was observed in a study of CD8 T cells in ankylosing spondylitis (dated by TCRdb to about 2017). Context from the whole study: The study profiled T cell receptor beta repertoires in healthy donors and ankylosing spondylitis patients to find disease-linked TCR variants. The whole study cohort included about a hundred healthy donors and about two dozen ankylosing spondylitis patients. Peripheral blood was sampled, and synovial fluid was additionally collected from ankylosing spondylitis patients. The paper as a whole reports these results and caveats: In peripheral blood, the disease-linked clones were found at relatively low frequencies and had a CD8+ phenotype. A TCR beta motif of several highly homologous amino acid variants appeared characteristic of blood from ankylosing spondylitis patients. Some TCR beta motif variants had previously been reported in synovial fluid and blood of reactive arthritis patients, which suggested common disease-initiation mechanisms. Significant enrichment of the disease-linked clones was reported in matched synovial fluid samples from ankylosing spondylitis patients.

CDR1 SGDLS and CDR2 YYNGEE are derived from the germline V gene. Measured from the cysteine to the phenylalanine, the CDR3 is 14 residues long. The retained sequence is limited to the CDR3, 42 bases, with the frame set at the first base. Between the V and J ends, shortened by 2 bases and 2 bases respectively, the junction contains 9 bases. This clonotype was detected only a few times. Its antigen is unknown. No per-base quality is available; no much larger clone lies one base away. Sequencing was performed on an Illumina HiSeq 2500. Quantitative 5'-RACE with molecular barcodes was used to prepare TCR beta libraries. From the authors' description of their analysis: To identify disease-linked TCR variants, a new computational method was used, one built on a probabilistic model of VDJ rearrangement. TCRdb reprocessing: public reads trimmed at Q25 with fastp, clones called with MiXCR, in-frame beta chains kept. A single entry per CDR3 protein holds the most common genes and DNA from its merged rows. These V and J calls are TCRdb output, not the study's own analysis. Across this sample there are 700,000 to 850,000 distinct CDR3 sequences, with approximately 12% seen only once. Roughly 0.51% of the sample is held by the ten biggest clonotypes.

The chain links TRBV9 with TRBJ2-3; no D gene can be assigned with confidence. The sample comprised blood, either unsorted or a sorted T cell fraction (not recorded which). The source of this sequence is a male donor with ankylosing spondylitis. CDR3 sequence: CASSVEPYTDTQYF. The bases are TGTGCCAGCAGCGTTGAGCCTTACACAGATACGCAGTATTTT.